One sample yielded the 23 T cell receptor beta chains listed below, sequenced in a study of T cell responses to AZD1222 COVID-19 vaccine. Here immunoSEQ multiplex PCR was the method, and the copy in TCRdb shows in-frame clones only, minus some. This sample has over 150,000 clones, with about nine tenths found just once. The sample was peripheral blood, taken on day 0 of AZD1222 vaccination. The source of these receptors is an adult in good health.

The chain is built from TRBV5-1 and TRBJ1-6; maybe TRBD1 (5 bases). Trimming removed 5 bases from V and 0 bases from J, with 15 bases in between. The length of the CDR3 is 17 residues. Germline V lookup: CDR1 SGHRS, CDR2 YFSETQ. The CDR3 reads CASRRQSDNSYNSPLHF. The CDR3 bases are TGCGCCAGCAGACGACAGAGCGATAACTCCTATAATTCACCCCTCCACTTT.

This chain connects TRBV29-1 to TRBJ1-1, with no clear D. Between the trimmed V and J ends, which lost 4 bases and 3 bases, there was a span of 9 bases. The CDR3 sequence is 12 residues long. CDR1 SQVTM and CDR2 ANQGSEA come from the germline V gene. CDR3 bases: TGCAGCGTTGGGAACGGGGACACTGAAGCTTTCTTT. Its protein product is CSVGNGDTEAFF.

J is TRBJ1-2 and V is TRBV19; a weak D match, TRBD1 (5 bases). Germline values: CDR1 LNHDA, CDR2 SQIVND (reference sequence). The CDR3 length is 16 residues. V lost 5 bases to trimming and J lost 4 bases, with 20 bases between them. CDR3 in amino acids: CASSAPRLGHFYGYTF. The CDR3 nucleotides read TGTGCCAGTAGTGCGCCGAGGCTTGGACACTTCTATGGCTACACCTTC.

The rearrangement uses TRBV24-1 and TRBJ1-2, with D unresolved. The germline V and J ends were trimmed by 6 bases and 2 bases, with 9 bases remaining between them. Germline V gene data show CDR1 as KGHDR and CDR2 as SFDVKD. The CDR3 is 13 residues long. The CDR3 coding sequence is TGTGCCACCAGTCAGTATTCAAACTATGGCTACACCTTC. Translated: CATSQYSNYGYTF.

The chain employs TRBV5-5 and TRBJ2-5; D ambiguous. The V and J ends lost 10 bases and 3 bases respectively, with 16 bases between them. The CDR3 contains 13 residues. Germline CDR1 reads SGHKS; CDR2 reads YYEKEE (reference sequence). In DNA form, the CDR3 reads TGTGCCTCCACCTTAGGGCAAAAAGAGACCCAGTACTTC. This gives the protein CASTLGQKETQYF.

The CDR3 DNA is TGTGCCAGTAGTGTGGATGGGGGGCACAACTATGGCTACACCTTC. As protein: CASSVDGGHNYGYTF. V and J are TRBV19 and TRBJ1-2; TRBD1 is a possible D gene (6 bases). Looked up from germline, CDR1 is LNHDA and CDR2 is SQIVND (reference sequence). V was trimmed by 5 bases and J by 2 bases, leaving 15 bases between them. This CDR3 has 15 residues.

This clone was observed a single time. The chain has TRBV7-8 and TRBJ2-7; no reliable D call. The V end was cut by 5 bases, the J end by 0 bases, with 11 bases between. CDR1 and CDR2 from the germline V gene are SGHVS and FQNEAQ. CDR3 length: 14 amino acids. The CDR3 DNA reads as TGTGCCAGCAGCCAGAACACCTACTCCTACGAGCAGTACTTC. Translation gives CASSQNTYSYEQYF.

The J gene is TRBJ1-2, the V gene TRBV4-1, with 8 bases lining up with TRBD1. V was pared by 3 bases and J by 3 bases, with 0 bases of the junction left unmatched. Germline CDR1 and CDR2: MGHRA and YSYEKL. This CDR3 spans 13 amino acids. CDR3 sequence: CASSQGQDYGYTF. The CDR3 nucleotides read TGCGCCAGCAGCCAGGGACAGGACTATGGCTACACCTTC.

The CDR3, as DNA: TGTGCCAGCTCCAGGGGCATTCCAACTGAGCAGTTCTTC. Its translation is CASSRGIPTEQFF. The chain employs TRBV6-5 and TRBJ2-1; tentatively, D is TRBD1 (6 bases). V was trimmed by 8 bases and J by 9 bases, leaving 17 bases between them. Germline values: CDR1 MNHEY, CDR2 SVGAGI. There are 13 residues in the CDR3.

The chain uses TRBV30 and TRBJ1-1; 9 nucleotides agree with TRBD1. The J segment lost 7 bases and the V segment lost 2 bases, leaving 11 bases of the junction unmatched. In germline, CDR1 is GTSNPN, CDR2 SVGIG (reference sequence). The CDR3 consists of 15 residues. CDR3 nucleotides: TGTGCCTGGAGTCTCCAGACAGGGGGTTATGTTGAAGCTTTCTTT. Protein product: CAWSLQTGGYVEAFF.

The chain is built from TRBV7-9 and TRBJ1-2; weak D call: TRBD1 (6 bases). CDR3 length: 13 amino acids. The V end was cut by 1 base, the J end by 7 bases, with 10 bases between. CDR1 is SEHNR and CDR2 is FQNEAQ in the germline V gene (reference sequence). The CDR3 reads CASSLGQGRGYTF. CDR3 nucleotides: TGTGCCAGCAGCTTAGGTCAGGGGCGTGGCTACACCTTC.

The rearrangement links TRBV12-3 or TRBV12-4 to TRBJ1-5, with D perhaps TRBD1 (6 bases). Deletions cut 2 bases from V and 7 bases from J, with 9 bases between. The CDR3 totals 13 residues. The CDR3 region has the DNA TGTGCCAGCAGTTTAACAGGGAGGCAGCCCCAGCATTTT. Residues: CASSLTGRQPQHF.

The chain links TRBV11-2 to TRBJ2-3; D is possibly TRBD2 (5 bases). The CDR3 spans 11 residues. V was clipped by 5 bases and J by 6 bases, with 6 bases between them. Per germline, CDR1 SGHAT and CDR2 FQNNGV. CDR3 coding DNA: TGTGCCAGCAGCCGAGGGGATACGCAGTATTTT. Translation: CASSRGDTQYF.

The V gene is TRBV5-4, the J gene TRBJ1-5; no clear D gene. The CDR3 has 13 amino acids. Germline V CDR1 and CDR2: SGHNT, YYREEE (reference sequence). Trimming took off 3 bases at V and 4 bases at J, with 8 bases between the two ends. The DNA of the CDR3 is TGTGCCAGCAGCTCAAGCTGGAATCAGCCCCAGCATTTT. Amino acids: CASSSSWNQPQHF.

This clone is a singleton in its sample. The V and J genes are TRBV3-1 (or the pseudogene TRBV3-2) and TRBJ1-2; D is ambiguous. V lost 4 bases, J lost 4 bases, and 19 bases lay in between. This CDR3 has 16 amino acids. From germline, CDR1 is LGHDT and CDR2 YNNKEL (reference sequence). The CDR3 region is CASSPPVARAVYGYTF. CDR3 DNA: TGTGCCAGCAGCCCCCCGGTCGCCCGCGCCGTCTATGGCTACACCTTC.

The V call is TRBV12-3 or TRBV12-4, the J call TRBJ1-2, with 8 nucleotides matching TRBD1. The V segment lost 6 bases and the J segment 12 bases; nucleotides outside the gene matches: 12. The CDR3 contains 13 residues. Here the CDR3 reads CASSRGTGKLNTF. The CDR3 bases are TGTGCCAGCAGCCGAGGGACAGGCAAGCTAAACACCTTC.

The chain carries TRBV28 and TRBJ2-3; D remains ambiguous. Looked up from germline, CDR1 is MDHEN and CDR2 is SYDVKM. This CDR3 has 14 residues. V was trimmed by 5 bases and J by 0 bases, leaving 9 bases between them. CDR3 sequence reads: CASSPTGSTDTQYF. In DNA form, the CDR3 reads TGTGCCAGCAGTCCTACCGGGAGCACAGATACGCAGTATTTT. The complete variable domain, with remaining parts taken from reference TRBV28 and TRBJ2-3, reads DVKVTQSSRYLVKRTGEKVFLECVQDMDHENMFWYRQDPGLGLRLIYFSYDVKMKEKGDIPEGYSVSREKKERFSLILESASTNQTSMYLCASSPTGSTDTQYFGPGTRLTVL.

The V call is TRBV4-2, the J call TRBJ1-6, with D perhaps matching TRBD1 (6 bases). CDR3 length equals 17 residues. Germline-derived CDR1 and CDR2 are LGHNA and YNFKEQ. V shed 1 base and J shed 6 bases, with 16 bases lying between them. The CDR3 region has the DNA TGTGCCAGCAGCCAAGTCAGGGGCCGGTTTGGTAATTCACCCCTCCACTTT. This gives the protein CASSQVRGRFGNSPLHF.

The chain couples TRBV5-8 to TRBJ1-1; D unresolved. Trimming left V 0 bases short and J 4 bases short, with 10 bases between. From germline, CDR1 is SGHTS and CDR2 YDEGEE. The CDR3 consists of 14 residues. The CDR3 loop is CASSLGLSGTEAFF. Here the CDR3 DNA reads TGTGCCAGCAGCTTGGGACTTTCAGGCACTGAAGCTTTCTTT.

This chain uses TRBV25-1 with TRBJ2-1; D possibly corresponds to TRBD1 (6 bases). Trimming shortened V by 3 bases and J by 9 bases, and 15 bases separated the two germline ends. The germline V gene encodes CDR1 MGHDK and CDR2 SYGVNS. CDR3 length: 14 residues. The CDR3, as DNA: TGTGCCAGCAGTGAGAACAGGGTTATCGTTGAGCAGTTCTTC. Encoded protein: CASSENRVIVEQFF.

The CDR3 protein is CASSFRAQHNEQFF. For the CDR3, the DNA is TGCGCCAGCAGCTTCAGGGCGCAGCACAATGAGCAGTTCTTC. The chain has TRBV5-1 and TRBJ2-1; a weak D match, TRBD1 (5 bases). V shed 2 bases and J shed 5 bases, with 11 bases lying between them. The length of the CDR3 is 14 residues. Germline CDR1 and CDR2: SGHRS and YFSETQ.

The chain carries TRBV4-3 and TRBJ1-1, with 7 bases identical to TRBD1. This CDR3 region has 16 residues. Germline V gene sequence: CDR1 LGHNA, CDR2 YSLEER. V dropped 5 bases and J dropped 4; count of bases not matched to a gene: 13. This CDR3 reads CASSGRGGGSGTEAFF. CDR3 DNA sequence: TGCGCCAGCAGCGGGCGGGGAGGGGGCTCGGGCACTGAAGCTTTCTTT.

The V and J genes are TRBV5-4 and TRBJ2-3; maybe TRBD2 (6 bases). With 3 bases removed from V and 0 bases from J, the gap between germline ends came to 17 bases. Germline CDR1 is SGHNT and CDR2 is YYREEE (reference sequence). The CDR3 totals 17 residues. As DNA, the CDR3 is TGTGCCAGCAGCTCGACCGCGGGGCGGATTAGCACAGATACGCAGTATTTT. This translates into CASSSTAGRISTDTQYF.